This T cell receptor beta chain was profiled in a study of blood T cells in healthy people across ages. The CDR3 has 14 residues. V was cut by 0 bases and J by 2 bases, with 7 bases left in between. Germline V gene sequence: CDR1 SGHVS, CDR2 FNYEAQ. Primed by a sample-barcoded 5' primer and a J-beta primer mix, a second PCR proceeded for 7 to 11 cycles. One entry per CDR3 protein results from TCRdb running MiXCR on the 5' RACE reads. This sample has about 570,000 distinct CDR3 sequences, with roughly 28% found just once. This chain links TRBV7-6 with TRBJ2-5; D gene uncertain. Sequencing input: blood. This TCR was recovered from a woman aged 70 to 79 in good health. The CDR3 nucleotides are TGTGCCAGCAGCTTAGCAGGGTGGCAAGAGACCCAGTACTTC. Its protein product is CASSLAGWQETQYF.